The following is a T cell receptor beta chain sequence with its context. The sample holds a few counts of this clone. Its specific antigen is unknown. No much larger clone is present one base from it, and per-base qualities are unavailable. For CDR1 and CDR2, the germline V gene (reference sequence) lists WNHNN and SYGVQD. The CDR3 runs 16 residues from the cysteine to the phenylalanine. Kept here is only the CDR3 DNA, which spans 48 bases and is read in frame from base 1. V and J lose 7 bases and 0 bases, and a span of 16 bases separates them. The data belong to a study of siplizumab effects on memory and regulatory T cells (dated by TCRdb to between 2018 and 2021). Regarding the complete study: The effect of the anti-CD2 antibody siplizumab on alloreactive T-cell subsets was examined in allogeneic mixed lymphocyte reactions constructed from human PBMCs. Paper-wide results and their limitations: The suppressive function of proliferating Tregs from siplizumab cultures was not functionally confirmed. Unstimulated naive T cells appeared more diverse than memory T cells, and naive cells seemed to contribute substantially to the alloresponse. A naive or memory phenotype could not be assigned to roughly 80-97% of proliferating CD4+ or CD8+ clones. Siplizumab significantly reduced the cumulative frequency of alloreactive sequences traceable to unstimulated CD4+ memory T cells. Because sequences at frequencies below about 10^-5 were poorly captured, only a minor fraction of alloreactive clones could be mapped back to unstimulated subsets. Among mappable alloreactive CD4+ clones, the Treg-derived fraction averaged about 70% with siplizumab versus 25% to 30% in control reactions.

Library creation used the immunoSEQ multiplex PCR assay. About 9.9 x 10^4 TCR templates per sample were assayed by the deep sequencing platform. Genomic DNA extracted from sorted T cells was the material used for TCRbeta CDR3 sequencing. Processing in the source paper ran as follows. The R programming language was used for clonal analysis of the TCRbeta CDR3 data. Alloreactive CD4+ and CD8+ clones were identified by comparing unstimulated samples to CFSE-low samples taken after the reaction. Regulatory or non-regulatory origin of alloreactive CD4+ clones was assigned by matching sequences to the sorted unstimulated Treg and non-Treg repertoires. TCRdb carries this immuneACCESS record with in-frame sequences only. Its versions omit some clonotypes, under half of them owing to an unresolved V gene in the studies checked, with the rest unexplained. For V, J and clone size, that table is used; D and trimming come from the DNA. This sample gives more than 85,000 clones in total; 85% to 90% of them show up just once. The top ten hold 15% of the sample.

Sorted unstimulated T cells and proliferating T cells recovered from mixed lymphocyte reactions underwent TCRbeta CDR3 sequencing. Fresh whole blood from some eleven HLA-typed healthy donors was used to isolate PBMCs. The source of this sequence is a human donor in good health. This chain joins TRBV10-1 to TRBJ1-5; a tentative D call is TRBD1 (6 bases match). Material: CD4+ T cells sorted from blood. The DNA sequence is TGCGCCAGCATCAGGCCGGGACACCATAGCAATCAGCCCCAGCATTTT. Its product reads: CASIRPGHHSNQPQHF.